This T cell receptor (beta chain) came from a study of regulatory T cells in long-lasting Graves disease. Noted time point: newly diagnosed GD, antithyroid drugs for less than 3 months. PBMCs provided the RNA from which the TCR library was made. With iRepertoire HTBI primers and Arm-PCR of CDR3 regions, TCR beta libraries were built. TCRdb re-called the multiplex PCR reads with MiXCR, one entry per CDR3 protein. The sample carries about 620,000 distinct CDR3 sequences, roughly 16% recorded once. Separately, the same data were catalogued under a study of T cells in Graves' hyperthyroidism and ophthalmopathy.

This clonotype was obtained from a young woman with Graves disease. Sequenced here: peripheral blood mononuclear cells (PBMCs), sampled at new diagnosis, from a patient treated with antithyroid drugs.

CDR3 sequence (DNA): TGTGCCAGCCAGGGACTAGGGGCGAAACCCCACGAGCAGTACTTC. Protein sequence: CASQGLGAKPHEQYF. V is TRBV2 and J is TRBJ2-7; TRBD2 matches at 8 bases. The ends lost 8 bases at V and 5 bases at J; junction bases unmatched: 14. In germline, CDR1 is SNHLY, CDR2 FYNNEI. This CDR3 comprises 15 residues.